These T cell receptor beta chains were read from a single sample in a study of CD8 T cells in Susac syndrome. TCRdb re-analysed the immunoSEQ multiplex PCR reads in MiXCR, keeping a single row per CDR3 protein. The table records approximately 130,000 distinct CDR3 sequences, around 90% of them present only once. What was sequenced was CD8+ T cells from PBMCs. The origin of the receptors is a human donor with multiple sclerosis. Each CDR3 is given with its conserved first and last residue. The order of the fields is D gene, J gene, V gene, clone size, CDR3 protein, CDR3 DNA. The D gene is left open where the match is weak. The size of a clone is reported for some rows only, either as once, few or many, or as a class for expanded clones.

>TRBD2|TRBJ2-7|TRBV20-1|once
CSAAGLADYEQYF
TGCAGTGCAGCGGGACTAGCGGACTACGAGCAGTACTTC
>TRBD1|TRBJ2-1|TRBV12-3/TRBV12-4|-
CASTLGTGYNEQFF
TGTGCCAGCACCCTCGGGACAGGTTACAATGAGCAGTTCTTC
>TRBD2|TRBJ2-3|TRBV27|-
CAVGEGTQYF
TGTGCCGTAGGGGAGGGTACGCAGTATTTT
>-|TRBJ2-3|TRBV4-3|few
CASSQARSGSDTQYF
TGCGCCAGCAGCCAAGCTAGGAGTGGGTCCGATACGCAGTATTTT
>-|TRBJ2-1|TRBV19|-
CASTIGGTRGNNEQFF
TGTGCCAGTACCATTGGGGGGACTCGGGGGAACAATGAGCAGTTCTTC
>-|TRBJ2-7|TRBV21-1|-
CASSKTRPEIFGDTYEQYF
TGTGCCAGCAGCAAGACCCGTCCAGAAATTTTTGGGGACACCTACGAGCAGTACTTC
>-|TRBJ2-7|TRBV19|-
CASNEGPSYEQYF
TGTGCCAGTAATGAGGGCCCCTCTTACGAGCAGTACTTC
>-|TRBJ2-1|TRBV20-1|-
CSAWDSYGRFPSYNEQFF
TGCAGTGCTTGGGACAGTTACGGGAGGTTTCCCTCCTACAATGAGCAGTTCTTC
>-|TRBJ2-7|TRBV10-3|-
CAISESGSYEQYF
TGTGCCATCAGTGAGTCAGGGTCCTACGAGCAGTACTTC
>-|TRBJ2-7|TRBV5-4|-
CASSLDVSASTGQYF
TGTGCCAGCAGCTTGGATGTTAGCGCGAGTACGGGGCAGTACTTC
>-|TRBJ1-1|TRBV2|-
CASRSTGTTEAFF
TGTGCCAGCAGGAGCACAGGGACCACTGAAGCTTTCTTT
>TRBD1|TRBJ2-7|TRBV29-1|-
CSVQTGGYEQYF
TGCAGCGTTCAGACAGGGGGTTACGAGCAGTACTTC
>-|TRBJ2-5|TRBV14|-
CASSQRRYQETQYF
TGTGCCAGCAGCCAGCGCAGGTACCAAGAGACCCAGTACTTC
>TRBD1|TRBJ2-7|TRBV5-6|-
CASSRTGVVYEQYF
TGTGCCAGCAGCCGGACAGGGGTGGTCTACGAGCAGTACTTC
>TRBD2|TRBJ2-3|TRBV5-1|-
CASSLWTSGNTDTQYF
TGCGCCAGCAGCTTATGGACTAGCGGGAACACAGATACGCAGTATTTT
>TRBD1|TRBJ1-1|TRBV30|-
CASPGQGIHEAFF
TGTGCCTCGCCGGGACAGGGGATCCATGAAGCTTTCTTT
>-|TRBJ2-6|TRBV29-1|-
CSVGQSSGANVLTF
TGCAGCGTTGGACAGAGCTCTGGGGCCAACGTCCTGACTTTC
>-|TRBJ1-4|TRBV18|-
CASSAARATNEKLFF
TGTGCCAGCTCCGCCGCACGAGCAACTAATGAAAAACTGTTTTTT
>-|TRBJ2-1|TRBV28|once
CASSYPANNEQFF
TGTGCCAGCAGTTACCCAGCGAACAATGAGCAGTTCTTC
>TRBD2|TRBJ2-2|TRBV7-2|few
CASSLLAGTTGELFF
TGTGCCAGCAGCCTACTAGCGGGGACCACCGGGGAGCTGTTTTTT